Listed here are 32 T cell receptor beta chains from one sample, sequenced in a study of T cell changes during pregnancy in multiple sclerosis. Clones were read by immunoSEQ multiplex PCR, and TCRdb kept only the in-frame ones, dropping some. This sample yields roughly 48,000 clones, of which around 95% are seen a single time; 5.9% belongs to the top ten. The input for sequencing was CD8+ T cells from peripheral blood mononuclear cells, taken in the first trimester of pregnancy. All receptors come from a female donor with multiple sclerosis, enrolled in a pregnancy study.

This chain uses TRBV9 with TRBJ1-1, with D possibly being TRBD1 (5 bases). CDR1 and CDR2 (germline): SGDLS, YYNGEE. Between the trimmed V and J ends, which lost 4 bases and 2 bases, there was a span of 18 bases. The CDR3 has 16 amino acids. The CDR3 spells CASSPSRGIGNTEAFF. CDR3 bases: TGTGCCAGCAGCCCCTCACGGGGGATCGGTAACACTGAAGCTTTCTTT.

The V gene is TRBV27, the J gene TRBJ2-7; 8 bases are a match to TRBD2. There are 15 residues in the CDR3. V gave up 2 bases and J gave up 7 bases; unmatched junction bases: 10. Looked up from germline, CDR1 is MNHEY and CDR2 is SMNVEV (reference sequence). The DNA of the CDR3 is TGTGCCAGCAGTTTAGCTTCAGCGGGAGTGAGGGAGCAGTACTTC. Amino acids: CASSLASAGVREQYF.

CDR3 loop: CASSVGKGVNQPQHF. CDR3 coding DNA: TGTGCCAGCAGCGTAGGTAAGGGAGTAAATCAGCCCCAGCATTTT. The chain carries TRBV9 and TRBJ1-5, with D hard to call. CDR1 and CDR2 from the germline V gene are SGDLS and YYNGEE. The CDR3 contains 15 residues. With 0 bases removed from V and 4 bases from J, the gap between germline ends came to 11 bases.

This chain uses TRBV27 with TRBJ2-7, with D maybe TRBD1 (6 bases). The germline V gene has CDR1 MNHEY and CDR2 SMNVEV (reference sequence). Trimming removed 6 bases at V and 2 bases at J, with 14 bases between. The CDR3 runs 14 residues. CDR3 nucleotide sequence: TGTGCCAGCAGCAGGGGAGAGTGGGCCTACGAGCAGTACTTC. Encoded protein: CASSRGEWAYEQYF.

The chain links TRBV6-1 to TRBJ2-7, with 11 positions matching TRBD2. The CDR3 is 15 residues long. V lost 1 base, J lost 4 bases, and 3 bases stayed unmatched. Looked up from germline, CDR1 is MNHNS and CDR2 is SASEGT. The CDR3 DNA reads TGTGCCAGCAGTGAAGAGGGACTAGCGGCTTACGAGCAGTACTTC. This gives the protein CASSEEGLAAYEQYF.

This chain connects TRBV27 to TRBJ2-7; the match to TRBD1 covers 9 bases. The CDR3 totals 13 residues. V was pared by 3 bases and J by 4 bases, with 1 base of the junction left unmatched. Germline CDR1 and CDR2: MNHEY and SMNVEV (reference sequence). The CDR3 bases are TGTGCCAGCAGTTTTGGGACAGGGTACGAGCAGTACTTC. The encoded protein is CASSFGTGYEQYF.

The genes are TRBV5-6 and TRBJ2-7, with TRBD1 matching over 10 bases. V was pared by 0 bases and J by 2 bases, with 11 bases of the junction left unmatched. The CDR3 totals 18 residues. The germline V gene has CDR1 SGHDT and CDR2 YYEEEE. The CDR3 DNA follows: TGTGCCAGCAGCTTGGCCTTTAAGTTAGGGACAGGGGCCTACGAGCAGTACTTC. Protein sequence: CASSLAFKLGTGAYEQYF. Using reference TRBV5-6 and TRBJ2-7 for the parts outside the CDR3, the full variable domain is DAGVTQSPTHLIKTRGQQVTLRCSPKSGHDTVSWYQQALGQGPQFIFQYYEEEERQRGNFPDRFSGHQFPNYSSELNVNALLLGDSALYLCASSLAFKLGTGAYEQYFGPGTRLTVT.

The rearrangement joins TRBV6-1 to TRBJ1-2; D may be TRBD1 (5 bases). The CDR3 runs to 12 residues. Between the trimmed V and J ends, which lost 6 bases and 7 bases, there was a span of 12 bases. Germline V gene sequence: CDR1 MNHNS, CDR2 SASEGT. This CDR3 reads CASRDTILGYTF. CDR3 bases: TGTGCCAGCAGGGACACGATCCTTGGCTACACCTTC.

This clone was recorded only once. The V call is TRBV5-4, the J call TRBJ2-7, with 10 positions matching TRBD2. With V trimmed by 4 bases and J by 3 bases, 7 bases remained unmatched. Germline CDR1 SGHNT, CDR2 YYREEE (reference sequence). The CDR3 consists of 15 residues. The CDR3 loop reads CASSAAGGPGYEQYF. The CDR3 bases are TGTGCCAGCAGCGCAGCGGGAGGGCCAGGCTACGAGCAGTACTTC. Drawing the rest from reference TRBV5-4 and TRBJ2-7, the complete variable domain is ETGVTQSPTHLIKTRGQQVTLRCSSQSGHNTVSWYQQALGQGPQFIFQYYREEENGRGNFPPRFSGLQFPNYSSELNVNALELDDSALYLCASSAAGGPGYEQYFGPGTRLTVT.

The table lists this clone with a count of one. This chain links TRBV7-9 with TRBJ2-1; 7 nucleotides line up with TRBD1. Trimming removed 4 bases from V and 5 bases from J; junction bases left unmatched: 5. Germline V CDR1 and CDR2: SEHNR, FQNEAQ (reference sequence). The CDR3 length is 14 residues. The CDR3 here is CASSYVTGDNEQFF. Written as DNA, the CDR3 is TGTGCCAGCAGCTACGTCACAGGGGACAATGAGCAGTTCTTC.

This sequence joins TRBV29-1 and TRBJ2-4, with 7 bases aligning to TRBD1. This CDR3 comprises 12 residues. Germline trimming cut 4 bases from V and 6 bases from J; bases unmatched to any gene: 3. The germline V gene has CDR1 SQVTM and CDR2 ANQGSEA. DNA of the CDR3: TGCAGCGTTGTGACAGGGCCAAACATTCAGTACTTC. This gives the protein CSVVTGPNIQYF.

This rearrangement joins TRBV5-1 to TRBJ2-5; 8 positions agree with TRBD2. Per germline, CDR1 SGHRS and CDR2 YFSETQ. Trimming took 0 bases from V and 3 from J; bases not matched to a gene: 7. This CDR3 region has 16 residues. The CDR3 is CASSLVLAGNEETQYF. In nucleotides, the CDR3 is TGCGCCAGCAGCTTGGTTCTAGCGGGTAACGAAGAGACCCAGTACTTC.

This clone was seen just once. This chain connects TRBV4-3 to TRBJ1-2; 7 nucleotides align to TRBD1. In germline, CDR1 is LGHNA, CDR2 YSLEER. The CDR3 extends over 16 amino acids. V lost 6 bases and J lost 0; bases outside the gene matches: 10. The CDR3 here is CASSPGQDSPNYGYTF. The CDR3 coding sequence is TGCGCCAGCAGTCCCGGACAGGACTCCCCTAACTATGGCTACACCTTC.

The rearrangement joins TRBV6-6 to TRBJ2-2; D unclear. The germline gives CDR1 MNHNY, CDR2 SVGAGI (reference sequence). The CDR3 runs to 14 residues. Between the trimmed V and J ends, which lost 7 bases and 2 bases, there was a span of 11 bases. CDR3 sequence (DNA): TGTGCCAGCATTGAGGCCTTAAACACCGGGGAGCTGTTTTTT. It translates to CASIEALNTGELFF.

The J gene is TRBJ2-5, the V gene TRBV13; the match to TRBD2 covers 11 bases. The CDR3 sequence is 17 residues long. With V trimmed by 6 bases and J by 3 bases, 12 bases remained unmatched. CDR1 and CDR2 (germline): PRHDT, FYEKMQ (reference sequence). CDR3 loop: CASSIAGGPGVEETQYF. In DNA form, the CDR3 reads TGTGCCAGCAGTATAGCGGGAGGGCCCGGGGTGGAAGAGACCCAGTACTTC.

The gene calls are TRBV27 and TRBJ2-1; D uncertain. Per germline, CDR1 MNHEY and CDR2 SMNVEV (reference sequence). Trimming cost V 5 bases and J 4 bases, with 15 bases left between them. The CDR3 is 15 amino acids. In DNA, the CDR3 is TGTGCCAGCAGTCCCCAATGGGCGCCGTACAATGAGCAGTTCTTC. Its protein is CASSPQWAPYNEQFF.

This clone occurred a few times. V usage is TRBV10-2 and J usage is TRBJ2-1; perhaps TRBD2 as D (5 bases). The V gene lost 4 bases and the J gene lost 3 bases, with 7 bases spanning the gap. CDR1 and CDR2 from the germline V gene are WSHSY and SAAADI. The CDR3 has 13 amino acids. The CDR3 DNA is TGCGCCAGCAGTGGGACTGGCTACAATGAGCAGTTCTTC. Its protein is CASSGTGYNEQFF.

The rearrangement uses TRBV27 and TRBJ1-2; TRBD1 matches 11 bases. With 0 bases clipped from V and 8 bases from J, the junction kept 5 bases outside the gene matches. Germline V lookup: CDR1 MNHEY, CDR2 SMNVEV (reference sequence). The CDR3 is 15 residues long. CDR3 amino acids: CASSLSGQGARGYTF. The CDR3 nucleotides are TGTGCCAGCAGTTTATCAGGACAGGGGGCTCGAGGCTACACCTTC.

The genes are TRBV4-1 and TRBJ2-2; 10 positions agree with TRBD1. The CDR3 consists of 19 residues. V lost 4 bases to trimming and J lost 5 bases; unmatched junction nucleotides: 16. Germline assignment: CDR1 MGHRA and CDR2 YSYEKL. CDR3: CASSPTGTGVKVGTGELFF. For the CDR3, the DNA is TGCGCCAGCAGCCCTACCGGGACAGGGGTAAAGGTTGGGACCGGGGAGCTGTTTTTT.

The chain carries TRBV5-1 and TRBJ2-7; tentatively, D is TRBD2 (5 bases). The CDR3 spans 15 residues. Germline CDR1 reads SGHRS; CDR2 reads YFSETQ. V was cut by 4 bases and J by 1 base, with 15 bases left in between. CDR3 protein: CASSLADLGSYEQYF. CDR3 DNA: TGCGCCAGCAGCCTAGCCGACCTAGGTTCCTACGAGCAGTACTTC. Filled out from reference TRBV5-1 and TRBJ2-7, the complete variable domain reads KAGVTQTPRYLIKTRGQQVTLSCSPISGHRSVSWYQQTPGQGLQFLFEYFSETQRNKGNFPGRFSGRQFSNSRSEMNVSTLELGDSALYLCASSLADLGSYEQYFGPGTRLTVT.

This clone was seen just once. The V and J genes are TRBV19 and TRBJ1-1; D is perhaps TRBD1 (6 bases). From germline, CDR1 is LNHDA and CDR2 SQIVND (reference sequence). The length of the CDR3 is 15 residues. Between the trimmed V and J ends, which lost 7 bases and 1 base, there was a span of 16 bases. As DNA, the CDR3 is TGTGCCAGTATTTTAGCGGGGGGGGCGAACACTGAAGCTTTCTTT. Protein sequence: CASILAGGANTEAFF.

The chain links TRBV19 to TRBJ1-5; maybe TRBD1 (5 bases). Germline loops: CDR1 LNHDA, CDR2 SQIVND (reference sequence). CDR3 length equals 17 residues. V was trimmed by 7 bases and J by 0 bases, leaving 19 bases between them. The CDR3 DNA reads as TGTGCCAGTACCCCAGGGTCCTCTTATTATAGCAATCAGCCCCAGCATTTT. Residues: CASTPGSSYYSNQPQHF.

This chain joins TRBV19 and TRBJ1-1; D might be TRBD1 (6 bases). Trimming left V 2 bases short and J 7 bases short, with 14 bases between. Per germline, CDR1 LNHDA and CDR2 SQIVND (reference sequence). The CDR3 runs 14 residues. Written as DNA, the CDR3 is TGTGCCAGTAGTATAAACCTTAGGACAGATGAAGCTTTCTTT. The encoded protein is CASSINLRTDEAFF.

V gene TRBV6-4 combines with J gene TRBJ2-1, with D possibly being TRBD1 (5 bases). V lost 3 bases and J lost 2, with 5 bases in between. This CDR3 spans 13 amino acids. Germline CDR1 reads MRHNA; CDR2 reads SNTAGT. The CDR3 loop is CASSEQAYNEQFF. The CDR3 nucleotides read TGTGCCAGCAGTGAACAGGCCTACAATGAGCAGTTCTTC.

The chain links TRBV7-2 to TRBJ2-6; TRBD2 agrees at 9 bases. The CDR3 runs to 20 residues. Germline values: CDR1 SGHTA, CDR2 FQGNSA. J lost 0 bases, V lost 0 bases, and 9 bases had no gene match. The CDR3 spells CASSLAPPGLADSGANVLTF. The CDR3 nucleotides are TGTGCCAGCAGCTTAGCGCCACCGGGACTAGCTGACTCTGGGGCCAACGTCCTGACTTTC.

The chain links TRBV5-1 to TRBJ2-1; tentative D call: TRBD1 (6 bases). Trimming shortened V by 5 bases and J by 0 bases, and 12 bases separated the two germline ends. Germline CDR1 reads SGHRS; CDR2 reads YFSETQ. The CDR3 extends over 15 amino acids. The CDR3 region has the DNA TGCGCCAGCAGTGGGGACACCAACTCCTACAATGAGCAGTTCTTC. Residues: CASSGDTNSYNEQFF.

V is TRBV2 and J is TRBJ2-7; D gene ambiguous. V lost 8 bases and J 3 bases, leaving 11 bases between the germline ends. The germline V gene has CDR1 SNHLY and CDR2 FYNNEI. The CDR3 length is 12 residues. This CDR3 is CASDTSNYEQYF. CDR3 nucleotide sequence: TGTGCCAGCGACACTTCAAACTACGAGCAGTACTTC.

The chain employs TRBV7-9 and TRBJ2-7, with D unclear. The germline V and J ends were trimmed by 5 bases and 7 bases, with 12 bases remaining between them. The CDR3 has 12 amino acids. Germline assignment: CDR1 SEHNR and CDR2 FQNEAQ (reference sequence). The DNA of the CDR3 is TGTGCCAGCAGCCCGGGTGCTACGGAGCAGTACTTC. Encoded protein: CASSPGATEQYF.

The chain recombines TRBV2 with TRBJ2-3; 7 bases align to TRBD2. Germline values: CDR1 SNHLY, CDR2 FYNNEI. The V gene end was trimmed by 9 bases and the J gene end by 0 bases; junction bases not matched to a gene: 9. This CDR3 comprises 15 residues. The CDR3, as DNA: TGTGCCAGTTCAGCCCGGGAGGTTAGCACAGATACGCAGTATTTT. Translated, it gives CASSAREVSTDTQYF.

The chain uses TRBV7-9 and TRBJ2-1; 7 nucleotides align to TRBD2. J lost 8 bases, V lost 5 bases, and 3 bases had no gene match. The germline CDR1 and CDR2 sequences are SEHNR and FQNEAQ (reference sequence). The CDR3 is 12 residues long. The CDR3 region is CASSGEGYEQFF. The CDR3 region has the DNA TGTGCCAGCAGCGGGGAGGGGTATGAGCAGTTCTTC.

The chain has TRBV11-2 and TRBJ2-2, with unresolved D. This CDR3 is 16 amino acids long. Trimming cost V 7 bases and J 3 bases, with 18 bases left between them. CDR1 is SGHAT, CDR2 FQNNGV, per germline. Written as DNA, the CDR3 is TGTGCCAGCAACCCCCGGCCAGCTGCGGACACCGGGGAGCTGTTTTTT. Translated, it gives CASNPRPAADTGELFF.

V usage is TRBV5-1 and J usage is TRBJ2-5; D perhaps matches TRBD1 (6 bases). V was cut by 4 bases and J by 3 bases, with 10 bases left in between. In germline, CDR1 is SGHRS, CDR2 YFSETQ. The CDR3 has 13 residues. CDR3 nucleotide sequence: TGCGCCAGCAGCCCTTGGACAGAAGAGACCCAGTACTTC. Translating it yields CASSPWTEETQYF.